The 28 T cell receptor beta chains reported below all come from one sample, sequenced in a study of T cells after yellow fever vaccination. TCRdb processed the 5' RACE reads anew with MiXCR; each CDR3 protein has one entry. The sample includes about 400,000 distinct CDR3 sequences, 11% of them seen just once. Source: PBMCs, taken on the day of the first yellow fever vaccination. The origin of the receptors is a man aged 18-30 years who received the YFV17D yellow fever vaccine.

V gene TRBV30 combines with J gene TRBJ2-7; the D is unclear. The V end was cut by 6 bases, the J end by 6 bases, with 15 bases between. The CDR3 loop spans 12 amino acids. From germline, CDR1 is GTSNPN and CDR2 SVGIG (reference sequence). CDR3 nucleotide sequence: TGTGCCTGCGGAACCGGGTTCGTCGAGCAGTACTTC. It codes for CACGTGFVEQYF.

This clonotype was observed a few times. This rearrangement joins TRBV18 to TRBJ1-5; weak D call: TRBD1 (6 bases). The CDR3 covers 13 residues. Germline-derived CDR1 and CDR2 are KGHSH and LQKENI. V was shortened by 6 bases and J by 3 bases, with 9 bases between the two germline ends. CDR3 protein: CASSSGDNQPQHF. DNA of the CDR3: TGTGCCAGCTCGTCAGGGGACAATCAGCCCCAGCATTTT.

This clonotype occurred a few times. The V gene is TRBV2, the J gene TRBJ2-7; D possibly corresponds to TRBD2 (5 bases). V dropped 7 bases and J dropped 3 bases, with 16 bases sitting between them. The CDR3 has 14 amino acids. In germline, CDR1 is SNHLY, CDR2 FYNNEI. CDR3 sequence reads: CASKKSERHYEQYF. The CDR3, as DNA: TGTGCCAGCAAAAAATCCGAGCGGCACTACGAGCAGTACTTC.

In its sample, this clonotype was seen a few times. The chain is built from TRBV20-1 and TRBJ2-5, with 11 bases lining up with TRBD2. CDR3 length equals 16 residues. Germline CDR1 reads DFQATT; CDR2 reads SNEGSKA (reference sequence). Losses at the gene ends were 3 bases for V and 0 bases for J; bases not matched to a gene: 6. CDR3 sequence reads: CSASGSGGVYQETQYF. The CDR3, as DNA: TGCAGTGCTAGTGGTAGCGGGGGGGTATACCAAGAGACCCAGTACTTC.

In this sample, this clonotype turned up many times. The chain carries TRBV29-1 and TRBJ2-5, with a tentative D call TRBD1 (6 bases). Trimming left V 5 bases short and J 5 bases short, with 12 bases between. Germline assignment: CDR1 SQVTM and CDR2 ANQGSEA. This CDR3 comprises 12 residues. CDR3 region: CSVTQGRETQYF. The CDR3 coding sequence is TGCAGCGTTACACAGGGTCGGGAGACCCAGTACTTC. The complete variable domain, with remaining parts taken from reference TRBV29-1 and TRBJ2-5, reads SAVISQKPSRDICQRGTSLTIQCQVDSQVTMMFWYRQQPGQSLTLIATANQGSEATYESGFVIDKFPISRPNLTFSTLTVSNMSPEDSSIYLCSVTQGRETQYFGPGTRLLVL.

The V gene is TRBV4-1, the J gene TRBJ2-1; D might be TRBD1 (5 bases). The germline CDR1 and CDR2 sequences are MGHRA and YSYEKL. Trimming left V 1 base short and J 1 base short, with 14 bases between. CDR3 length: 17 residues. CDR3 DNA: TGCGCCAGCAGCCAAGGATGGGCCAGGGATTCCTACAATGAGCAGTTCTTC. It is translated as CASSQGWARDSYNEQFF.

This clonotype was detected once. The rearrangement links TRBV12-3 or TRBV12-4 to TRBJ2-6; 7 nucleotides line up with TRBD1. CDR3 size: 15 residues. V lost 6 bases to trimming and J lost 4 bases; unmatched junction nucleotides: 6. The DNA for the CDR3 is TGTGCCAGCAGCAACAGGGGTTCAGGGGCCAACGTCCTGACTTTC. Translation gives CASSNRGSGANVLTF.

This clonotype came up a few times. The V call is TRBV12-3 or TRBV12-4, the J call TRBJ1-2, with 8 bases lining up with TRBD1. V shed 5 bases, J shed 7 bases, and the junction held 3 bases outside the gene matches. The CDR3 consists of 12 residues. The CDR3 DNA is TGTGCCAGCAGTCCGACAGGGGCTGGCTACACCTTC. Amino acid sequence: CASSPTGAGYTF.

This clonotype was detected only a few times. The V gene is TRBV5-1, the J gene TRBJ1-3, with D hard to call. This CDR3 is built from 12 residues. With 7 bases removed from V and 0 bases from J, the gap between germline ends came to 5 bases. Germline loops: CDR1 SGHRS, CDR2 YFSETQ. The CDR3 is CASRPSGNTIYF. CDR3 sequence (DNA): TGCGCCAGCCGCCCCTCTGGAAACACCATATATTTT.

This CDR3 is CASSQTQGAGGYTF. The CDR3 nucleotides are TGTGCCAGCAGCCAGACCCAGGGGGCGGGTGGCTACACCTTC. The chain combines TRBV14 with TRBJ1-2; 8 positions match TRBD1. The CDR3 runs to 14 residues. After removal of 3 bases from V and 7 bases from J, the junction contained 7 bases not matched to a gene. Germline CDR1 SGHDN, CDR2 FVKESK.

Only a few counts were recorded for this clonotype. The rearrangement links TRBV19 to TRBJ2-7; D perhaps matches TRBD1 (6 bases). Germline V CDR1 and CDR2: LNHDA, SQIVND (reference sequence). The length of the CDR3 is 13 residues. The V and J ends lost 5 bases and 5 bases respectively, with 13 bases between them. CDR3 nucleotide sequence: TGTGCCAGTAGTTTGGGGGCTTTCGACGAGCAGTACTTC. This sequence encodes CASSLGAFDEQYF.

This clonotype was seen at least ten times. This chain uses TRBV7-9 with TRBJ2-2; D is perhaps TRBD1 (5 bases). The CDR3 has 14 residues. V was cut by 7 bases and J by 3 bases, with 12 bases left in between. Germline assignment: CDR1 SEHNR and CDR2 FQNEAQ (reference sequence). CDR3 protein: CASILRAYTGELFF. The DNA for the CDR3 is TGTGCCAGCATCCTCAGGGCTTACACCGGGGAGCTGTTTTTT.

The chain is built from TRBV2 and TRBJ2-7; D call uncertain. This CDR3 has 11 residues. The V end was cut by 5 bases, the J end by 6 bases, with 8 bases between. The germline gives CDR1 SNHLY, CDR2 FYNNEI. The CDR3: CASSISVEQYV. The CDR3 DNA follows: TGTGCCAGCAGTATAAGTGTCGAGCAGTACGTC.

The chain carries TRBV4-1 and TRBJ2-2; D not resolved. The CDR3 runs 16 residues. The germline V gene encodes CDR1 MGHRA and CDR2 YSYEKL. The germline V and J ends were trimmed by 0 bases and 5 bases, with 13 bases remaining between them. The CDR3 nucleotides read TGCGCCAGCAGCCAAGACGGTTATAGCCCGACCGGGGAGCTGTTTTTT. As protein: CASSQDGYSPTGELFF.

The genes are TRBV7-2 and TRBJ2-7, with a weak D call TRBD1 (8 bases). The germline V gene encodes CDR1 SGHTA and CDR2 FQGNSA. Trimming shortened V by 2 bases and J by 3 bases, and 14 bases separated the two germline ends. The CDR3 extends over 15 amino acids. The CDR3 reads CASSLSTGGGYEQYV. Here the CDR3 DNA reads TGTGCCAGCAGCTTAAGCACAGGGGGGGGCTACGAGCAGTACGTC.

V usage is TRBV7-9 and J usage is TRBJ1-1; D not certain. Germline assignment: CDR1 SEHNR and CDR2 FQNEAQ (reference sequence). V shed 7 bases and J shed 1 base, with 13 bases lying between them. The CDR3 contains 14 residues. CDR3 amino acids: CASKLSEGNTEAFF. The CDR3 coding sequence is TGTGCCAGCAAACTCTCCGAGGGGAACACTGAAGCTTTCTTT.

In its sample, this clonotype was seen many times. This sequence joins TRBV20-1 and TRBJ1-2; D not resolved. The CDR3 loop spans 11 amino acids. V was cut by 6 bases and J by 5 bases, with 10 bases left in between. Germline values: CDR1 DFQATT, CDR2 SNEGSKA (reference sequence). CDR3 loop: CSAQGGYGYTF. In nucleotides, the CDR3 is TGCAGTGCCCAAGGAGGGTATGGCTACACCTTC.

The J gene is TRBJ1-2, the V gene TRBV6-1, with a possible D match to TRBD1 (6 bases). The CDR3 runs to 15 residues. CDR1 MNHNS and CDR2 SASEGT come from the germline V gene. Trimming shortened V by 5 bases and J by 4 bases, and 17 bases separated the two germline ends. The CDR3 sequence is CASSTPGGGSYGYTF. The DNA for the CDR3 is TGTGCCAGCAGTACCCCGGGAGGGGGTTCCTATGGCTACACCTTC.

A few counts support this clonotype. V and J are TRBV6-5 and TRBJ2-7; D perhaps matches TRBD1 (5 bases). This CDR3 comprises 14 residues. The V end was cut by 5 bases, the J end by 1 base, with 12 bases between. Germline V gene sequence: CDR1 MNHEY, CDR2 SVGAGI. The CDR3 region has the DNA TGTGCCAGCAGTCCCTCGACAGTTTCCTACGAGCAGTACGTC. It encodes CASSPSTVSYEQYV.

This clonotype was counted a few times. The rearrangement links TRBV25-1 to TRBJ2-5; no reliable D call. Between the trimmed V and J ends, which lost 0 bases and 2 bases, there was a span of 4 bases. This CDR3 comprises 13 residues. The V gene's germline CDR1 is MGHDK and CDR2 SYGVNS. The CDR3 coding sequence is TGTGCCAGCAGTGAATATGTACAAGAGACCCAGTACTTC. Protein sequence: CASSEYVQETQYF.

This clonotype was seen only a few times. The V and J genes are TRBV30 and TRBJ1-1; D gene unclear. Trimming shortened V by 4 bases and J by 1 base, and 13 bases separated the two germline ends. The CDR3 runs to 14 residues. Per the germline V gene, CDR1 is GTSNPN and CDR2 is SVGIG (reference sequence). The CDR3 spells CAWTEGWKNTEAFF. For the CDR3, the DNA is TGTGCCTGGACTGAAGGGTGGAAGAACACTGAAGCTTTCTTT.

The chain employs TRBV7-2 and TRBJ2-1; 10 bases align to TRBD1. With 0 bases clipped from V and 9 bases from J, the junction kept 5 bases outside the gene matches. Germline V CDR1 and CDR2: SGHTA, FQGNSA. CDR3 length equals 15 residues. CDR3: CASSLAGQGPSEQFF. As DNA, the CDR3 is TGTGCCAGCAGCTTAGCGGGACAGGGGCCCTCTGAGCAGTTCTTC.

The V and J genes are TRBV7-2 and TRBJ1-1; unclear D gene. Per the germline V gene, CDR1 is SGHTA and CDR2 is FQGNSA. The CDR3 loop spans 14 amino acids. With 6 bases removed from V and 3 bases from J, the gap between germline ends came to 14 bases. DNA of the CDR3: TGTGCCAGCAGTGACATCTTTTTCGACACTGAAGCTTTCTTT. Its translation: CASSDIFFDTEAFF.

The V and J genes are TRBV2 and TRBJ2-2; a possible D gene is TRBD2 (5 bases). V dropped 2 bases and J dropped 5 bases, with 9 bases sitting between them. There are 14 residues in the CDR3. From germline, CDR1 is SNHLY and CDR2 FYNNEI. CDR3 in DNA: TGTGCCAGCAGTGAATATCCGGGAACCGGGGAGCTGTTTTTT. Protein: CASSEYPGTGELFF.

J is TRBJ1-1 and V is TRBV19, with unresolved D. Germline loops: CDR1 LNHDA, CDR2 SQIVND (reference sequence). The CDR3 length is 14 residues. V gave up 5 bases and J gave up 2 bases, with 12 bases separating them. This chain's CDR3 is CASSYGLSNTEAFF. In DNA, the CDR3 is TGTGCCAGTAGTTACGGTCTCAGTAACACTGAAGCTTTCTTT.

This rearrangement joins TRBV9 to TRBJ1-1; D not resolved. The CDR3 runs to 14 residues. Germline V gene lookup returns CDR1 SGDLS and CDR2 YYNGEE. Trimming cost V 0 bases and J 7 bases, with 13 bases left between them. As DNA, the CDR3 is TGTGCCAGCAGCGTAGGTGGTGGACTAGGTGAAGCTTTCTTT. Its protein product is CASSVGGGLGEAFF.

There are a few counts of this clonotype. This chain uses TRBV10-3 with TRBJ2-7; 7 bases are a match to TRBD1. CDR1 is ENHRY and CDR2 is SYGVKD in the germline V gene. The J segment lost 2 bases and the V segment lost 8 bases, leaving 6 bases of the junction unmatched. This CDR3 contains 13 residues. The CDR3: CAIGRDRTYEQYF. The DNA of the CDR3 is TGTGCCATCGGAAGGGACAGAACCTACGAGCAGTACTTC.

The sample holds many counts of this clonotype. The rearrangement uses TRBV27 and TRBJ1-5; D ambiguous. The germline gives CDR1 MNHEY, CDR2 SMNVEV (reference sequence). V was pared by 6 bases and J by 3 bases, with 12 bases between. The CDR3 contains 14 residues. For the CDR3, the DNA is TGTGCCAGCAGCCGACCGGGCTACAATCAGCCCCAGCATTTT. Translation gives CASSRPGYNQPQHF.